Listed below are T cell receptor beta chains from one sample, sequenced in a study of blood T cell repertoires in COVID-19. Data came from immunoSEQ multiplex PCR; TCRdb stores just in-frame clones and leaves some out. The sample records around 160,000 clones, 84% being singletons. Sequencing input: peripheral blood. These TCRs come from a human donor in a cohort sampled during active COVID-19. CDR3s leave out the opening cysteine and the closing phenylalanine or tryptophan.

TRBV30	TRBJ1-5	AWSRWTGNQPQH
TRBV7-8	TRBJ2-2	ASSPLAGGSTGELF
TRBV14	TRBJ1-1	ASSPGGNTEAF
TRBV19	TRBJ2-7	ASSIKNRGPYEQY
TRBV5-1	TRBJ2-7	ASSGGGLAYEQY
TRBV6-2/TRBV6-3	TRBJ2-5	ASSVGLAGGYQETQY
TRBV19	TRBJ1-1	ASSGGERAEAF
TRBV7-3	TRBJ1-2	ASSSSQGSYGYT
TRBV2	TRBJ1-3	ASSGQVGNTIY
TRBV29-1	TRBJ2-5	SVAPGAETQY
TRBV19	TRBJ1-2	ASSIGGANYGYT
TRBV4-2	TRBJ2-1	ASSRGLAGRDEQF
TRBV10-3	TRBJ2-3	AISGTSGGTDTQY
TRBV5-1	TRBJ2-3	ASSTRDRNTQY
TRBV7-2	TRBJ1-5	ASSLGSGQPQH
TRBV30	TRBJ1-4	AWLQTGVGEKLF
TRBV7-2	TRBJ1-5	ASSLGHGDYSNQPQH
TRBV7-2	TRBJ2-2	ASSPGLVGGELF
TRBV7-9	TRBJ2-1	ASSSTGRNEQF
TRBV24-1	TRBJ2-1	ATSDGLADHNEQF
TRBV15	TRBJ1-2	ATSRGPGRGYGYT
TRBV7-8	TRBJ1-6	ASSSDRADSPLH
TRBV25-1	TRBJ1-2	ASRTVFLRGYT
TRBV19	TRBJ2-2	ASSLAGGHGGELF
TRBV5-1	TRBJ1-4	ASSLGDRKGEKLF
TRBV20-1	TRBJ1-5	SASKAGRNNQPQH
TRBV28	TRBJ1-6	ASRGGSPLH
TRBV19	TRBJ1-5	ASSTLTGGYQPQH
TRBV9	TRBJ2-2	ASSALGHPRNTGELF
TRBV7-8	TRBJ2-7	ASSWTSGGPEQY
TRBV7-6	TRBJ2-3	ASSPGLAGGSDTQY
TRBV28	TRBJ2-7	ASSLSGTGGPEQY
TRBV6-5	TRBJ2-2	ASSIGGELF
TRBV7-9	TRBJ2-5	ASSFSQGAQTQY
TRBV30	TRBJ1-2	AWSSLGRGPGNYGYT
TRBV4-1	TRBJ2-5	ASSQPGLERAQY
TRBV25-1	TRBJ1-1	ASSLQGTEAF
TRBV4-2	TRBJ1-6	ASSQGGQGNSPLH
TRBV19	TRBJ1-1	ASSNTPRDTEAF
TRBV11-3	TRBJ2-3	ASSYIAGANTDTQY
TRBV27	TRBJ2-7	ASSPGTGISYEQY
TRBV7-3	TRBJ1-2	ASSYYTDRVRGGYT
TRBV6-5	TRBJ2-1	ASSTLSREQF